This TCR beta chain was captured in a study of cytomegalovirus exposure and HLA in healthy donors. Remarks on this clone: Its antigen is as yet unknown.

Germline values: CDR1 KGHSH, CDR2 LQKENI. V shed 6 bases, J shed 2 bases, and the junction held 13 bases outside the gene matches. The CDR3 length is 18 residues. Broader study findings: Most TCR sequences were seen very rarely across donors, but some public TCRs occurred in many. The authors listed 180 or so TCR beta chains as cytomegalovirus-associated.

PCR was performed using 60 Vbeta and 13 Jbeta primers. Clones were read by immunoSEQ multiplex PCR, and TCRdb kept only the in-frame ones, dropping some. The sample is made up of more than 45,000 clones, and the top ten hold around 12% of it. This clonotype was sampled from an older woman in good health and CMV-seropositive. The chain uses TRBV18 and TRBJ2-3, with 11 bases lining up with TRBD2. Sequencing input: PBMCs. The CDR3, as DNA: TGTGCCAGCTCCCCCAAGGCCCTAGCGGGGGGTTACACAGATACGCAGTATTTT. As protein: CASSPKALAGGYTDTQYF.